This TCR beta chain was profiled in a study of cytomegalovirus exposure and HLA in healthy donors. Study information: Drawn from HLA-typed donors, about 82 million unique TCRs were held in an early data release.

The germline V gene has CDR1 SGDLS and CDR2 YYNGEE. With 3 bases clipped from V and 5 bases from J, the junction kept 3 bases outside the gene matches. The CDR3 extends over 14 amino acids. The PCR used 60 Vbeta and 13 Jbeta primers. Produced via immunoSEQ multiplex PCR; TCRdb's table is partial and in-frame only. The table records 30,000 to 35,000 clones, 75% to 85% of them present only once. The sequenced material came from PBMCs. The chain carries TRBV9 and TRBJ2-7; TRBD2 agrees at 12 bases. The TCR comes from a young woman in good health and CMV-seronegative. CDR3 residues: CASSGLAGADEQYF. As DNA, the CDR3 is TGTGCCAGCAGCGGACTAGCGGGAGCCGACGAGCAGTACTTC.